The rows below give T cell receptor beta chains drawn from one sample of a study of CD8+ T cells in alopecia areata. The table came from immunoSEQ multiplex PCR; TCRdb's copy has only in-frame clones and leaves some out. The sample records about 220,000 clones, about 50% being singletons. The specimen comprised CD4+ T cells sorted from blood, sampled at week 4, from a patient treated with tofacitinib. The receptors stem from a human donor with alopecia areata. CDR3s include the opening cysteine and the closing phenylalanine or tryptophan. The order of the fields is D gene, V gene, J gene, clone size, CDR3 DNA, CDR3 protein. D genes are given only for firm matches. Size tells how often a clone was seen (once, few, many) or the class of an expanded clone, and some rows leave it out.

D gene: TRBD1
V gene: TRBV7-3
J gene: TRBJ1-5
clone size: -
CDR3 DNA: TGTGCCAGCGGACAGGGGGCAAATCAGCCCCAGCATTTT
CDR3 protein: CASGQGANQPQHF

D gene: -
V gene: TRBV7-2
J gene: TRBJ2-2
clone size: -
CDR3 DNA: TGTGCCAGCGCGACGGTAGTGACCACGAACACCGGGGAGCTGTTTTTT
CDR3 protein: CASATVVTTNTGELFF

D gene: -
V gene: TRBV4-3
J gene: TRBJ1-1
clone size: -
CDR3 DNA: TGCGCCAGCAGCCAAGGTGGCGGTCGGGATGAAGCTTTCTTT
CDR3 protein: CASSQGGGRDEAFF

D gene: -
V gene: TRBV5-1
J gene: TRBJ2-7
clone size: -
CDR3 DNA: TGCGCCAGCAGCTTGGTGGGTACCTACGAGCAGTACTTC
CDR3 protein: CASSLVGTYEQYF

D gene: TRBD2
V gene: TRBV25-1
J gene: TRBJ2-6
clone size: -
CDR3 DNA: TGTGCCAGCAGTGTGGGAGGGCCCAGCCCCTGGGCCAACGTCCTGACTTTC
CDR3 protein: CASSVGGPSPWANVLTF

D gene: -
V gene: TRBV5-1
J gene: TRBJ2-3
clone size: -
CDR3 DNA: TGCGCCAGCAGCTTCGAGGGGCTTGGGGCAGATACGCAGTATTTT
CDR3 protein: CASSFEGLGADTQYF

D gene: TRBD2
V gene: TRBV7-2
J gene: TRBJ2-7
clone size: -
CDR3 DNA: TGTGCCAGCAGCTCCCTGAGCGGGGGGGCGCGCGAGCAGTACTTC
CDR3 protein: CASSSLSGGAREQYF

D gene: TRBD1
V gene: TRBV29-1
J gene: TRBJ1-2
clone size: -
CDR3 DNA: TGCAGCGTTACCGCCGGACAGGGGTATGGCTACACCTTC
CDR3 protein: CSVTAGQGYGYTF

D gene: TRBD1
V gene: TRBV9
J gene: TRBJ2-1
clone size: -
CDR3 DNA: TGTGCCAGCAGCTATAGGGACAGGGGCCCTCAATTCTTC
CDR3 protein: CASSYRDRGPQFF

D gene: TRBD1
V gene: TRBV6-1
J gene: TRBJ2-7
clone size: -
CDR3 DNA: TGTGCCAGCAGTGACCAGGACAGGGGGCGTCGGGAGCAGTACTTC
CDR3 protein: CASSDQDRGRREQYF

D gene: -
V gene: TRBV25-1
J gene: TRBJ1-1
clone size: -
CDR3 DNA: TGTGCCAGCAGTGAGACAGGACTGAACACTGAAGCTTTCTTT
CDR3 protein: CASSETGLNTEAFF

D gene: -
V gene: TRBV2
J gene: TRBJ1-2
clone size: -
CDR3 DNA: TGTGCCAGCAGTGAGAACAGGGAATCCCTTAACTATGGCTACACCTTC
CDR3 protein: CASSENRESLNYGYTF

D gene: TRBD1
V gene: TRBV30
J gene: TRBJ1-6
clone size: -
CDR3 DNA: TGTGCCTGGAGTGTAGGGGGCGCCGTGGGTTCACCCCTCCACTTT
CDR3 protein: CAWSVGGAVGSPLHF

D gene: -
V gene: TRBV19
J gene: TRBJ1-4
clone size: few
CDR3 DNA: TGTGCCAGCACGCGGGGAGGGGAAAAACTGTTTTTT
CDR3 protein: CASTRGGEKLFF

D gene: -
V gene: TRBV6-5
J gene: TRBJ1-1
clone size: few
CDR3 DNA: TGTGCCAGCAGTTACTCGACCACTATGAACACTGAAGCTTTCTTT
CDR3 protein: CASSYSTTMNTEAFF

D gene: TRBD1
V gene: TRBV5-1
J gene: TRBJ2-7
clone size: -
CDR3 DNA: TGCGCCAGCACCCTAGGGGACAGGGCGACCTACGAGCAGTACTTC
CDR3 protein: CASTLGDRATYEQYF

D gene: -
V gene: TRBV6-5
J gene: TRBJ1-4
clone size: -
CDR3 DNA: TGTGCCAGCAGTAGGGGAAATGAAAAACTGTTTTTT
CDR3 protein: CASSRGNEKLFF

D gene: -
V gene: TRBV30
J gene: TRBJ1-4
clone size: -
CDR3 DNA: TGTGCCTGGAGTGTACTGTCCGGTAATGAAAAACTGTTTTTT
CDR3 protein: CAWSVLSGNEKLFF

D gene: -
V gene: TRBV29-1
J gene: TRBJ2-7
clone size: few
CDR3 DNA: TGCAGCGTTGAAGGGACCGCCTACGAGCAGTACTTC
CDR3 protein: CSVEGTAYEQYF

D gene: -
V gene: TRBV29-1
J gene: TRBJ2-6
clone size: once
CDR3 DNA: TGCAGCGTTGGGTCTCGCGGGGCCAACGTCCTGACTTTC
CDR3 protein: CSVGSRGANVLTF

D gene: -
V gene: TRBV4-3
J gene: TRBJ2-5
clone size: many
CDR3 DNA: TGCGCCAGCAGCCAAGGGGAGCGAGAGACCCAGTACTTC
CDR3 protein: CASSQGERETQYF

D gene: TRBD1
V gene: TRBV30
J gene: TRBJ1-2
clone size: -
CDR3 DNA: TGTGCCTGGAGCGCTCACAGGGGTGCGGATGGCTACACCTTC
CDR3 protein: CAWSAHRGADGYTF

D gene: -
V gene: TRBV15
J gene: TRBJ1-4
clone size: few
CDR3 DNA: TGTGCCACCAGCCCGATCGGGGCTACTAATGAAAAACTGTTTTTT
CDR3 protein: CATSPIGATNEKLFF

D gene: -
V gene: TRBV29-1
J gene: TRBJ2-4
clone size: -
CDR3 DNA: TGCAGCGTTGTGGGCAGCAGAGCCAAAAACATTCAGTACTTC
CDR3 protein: CSVVGSRAKNIQYF

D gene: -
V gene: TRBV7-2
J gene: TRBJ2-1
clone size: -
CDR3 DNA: TGTGCCAGCAGCCAACCCTCGGACCCGGGCAATGAGCAGTTCTTC
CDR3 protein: CASSQPSDPGNEQFF

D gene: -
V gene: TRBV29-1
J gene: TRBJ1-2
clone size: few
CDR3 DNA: TGCAGCTCCGTTCCGACGGTTACGAGTTGCTACACCTTC
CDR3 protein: CSSVPTVTSCYTF

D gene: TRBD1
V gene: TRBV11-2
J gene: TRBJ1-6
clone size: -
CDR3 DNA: TGTGCCAGCAGCGGACCCGGGACAGGGGATTCACCCCTCCACTTT
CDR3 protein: CASSGPGTGDSPLHF

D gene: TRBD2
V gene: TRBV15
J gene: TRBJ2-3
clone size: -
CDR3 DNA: TGTGCCACCCGAACTAGCGGGGGCACAGATACGCAGTATTTT
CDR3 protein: CATRTSGGTDTQYF

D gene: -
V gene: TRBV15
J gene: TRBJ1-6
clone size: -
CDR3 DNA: TGTGCCACCAGCAGAGAACGGGACGGATGGGATTCACCCCTCCACTTT
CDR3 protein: CATSRERDGWDSPLHF

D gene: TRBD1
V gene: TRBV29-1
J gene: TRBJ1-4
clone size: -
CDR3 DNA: TGCAGCGCAACCCCTGACAGGGAACCAAATGAAAAACTGTTTTTT
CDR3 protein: CSATPDREPNEKLFF

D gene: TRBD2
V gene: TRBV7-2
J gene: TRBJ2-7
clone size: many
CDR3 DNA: TGTGCCAGCAGCTTAGGACTAGCGGGGGGGCAGGGCGAGCAGTACTTC
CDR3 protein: CASSLGLAGGQGEQYF

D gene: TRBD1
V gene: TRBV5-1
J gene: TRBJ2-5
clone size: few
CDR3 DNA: TGCGCCAGCAGCTTGCCAGGGGGCATACAAGAGACCCAGTACTTC
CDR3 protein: CASSLPGGIQETQYF

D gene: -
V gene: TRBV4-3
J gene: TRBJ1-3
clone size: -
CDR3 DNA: TGCGCCAGCAGCCAAGAAACTTCCAACTCTGGAAACACCATATATTTT
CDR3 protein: CASSQETSNSGNTIYF

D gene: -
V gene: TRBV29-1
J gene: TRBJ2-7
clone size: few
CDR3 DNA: TGCAGCGTTGAAGGGCAGGGGGGAAGCGAGCAGTACTTC
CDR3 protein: CSVEGQGGSEQYF

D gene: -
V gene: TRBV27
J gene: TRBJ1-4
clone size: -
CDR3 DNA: TGTGCCAGCAGCAGCCTAAACCGAGAAAAACTGTTTTTT
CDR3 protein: CASSSLNREKLFF

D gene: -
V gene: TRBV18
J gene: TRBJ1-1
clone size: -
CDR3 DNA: TGTGCCAGCTCCCAACCCCCGACGACTGAAGCTTTCTTT
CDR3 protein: CASSQPPTTEAFF

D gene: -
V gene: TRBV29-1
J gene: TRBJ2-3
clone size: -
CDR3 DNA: TGCAGCGTTCGGGGCGGGCAAGATACGCAGTATTTT
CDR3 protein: CSVRGGQDTQYF

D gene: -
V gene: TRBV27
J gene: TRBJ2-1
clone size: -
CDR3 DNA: TGTGCCAGCAGCCAACCGGGGGGCCGGAGCTCCTACAATGAGCAGTTCTTC
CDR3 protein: CASSQPGGRSSYNEQFF

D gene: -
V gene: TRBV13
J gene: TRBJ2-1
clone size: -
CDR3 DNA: TGTGCCAGCAGCTCGGGGCTAAGCTACAATGAGCAGTTCTTC
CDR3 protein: CASSSGLSYNEQFF

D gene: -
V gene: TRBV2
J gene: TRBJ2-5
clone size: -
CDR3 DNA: TGTGCCAGCTCGCGGGGCGCTCTTGAAGAGACCCAGTACTTC
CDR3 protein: CASSRGALEETQYF

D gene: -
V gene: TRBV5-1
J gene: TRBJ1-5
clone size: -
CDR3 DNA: TGCGCCAGCAGCAAGGACGGAAATCAGCCCCAGCATTTT
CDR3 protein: CASSKDGNQPQHF

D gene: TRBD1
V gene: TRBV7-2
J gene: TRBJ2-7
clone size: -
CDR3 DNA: TGTGCCAGCAGCCCCCAGACAGGGCCGAACGAGCAGTACTTC
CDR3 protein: CASSPQTGPNEQYF

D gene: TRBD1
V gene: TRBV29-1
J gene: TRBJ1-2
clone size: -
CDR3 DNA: TGCAGCGTTGTAAAGGAGGGGGCGGATGGCTACACCTTC
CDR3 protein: CSVVKEGADGYTF

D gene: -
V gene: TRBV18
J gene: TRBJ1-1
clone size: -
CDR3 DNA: TGTGCCAGCTCACCACCGCCGGTGAACACTGAAGCTTTCTTT
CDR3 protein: CASSPPPVNTEAFF

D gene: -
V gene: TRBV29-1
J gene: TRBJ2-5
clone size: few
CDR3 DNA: TGCAGCGTTGGGGGAGGACAGGCCCCGCGAGAGACCCAGTACTTC
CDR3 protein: CSVGGGQAPRETQYF

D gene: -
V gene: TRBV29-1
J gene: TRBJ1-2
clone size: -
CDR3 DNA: TGCAGCGGCCAGGACAGCCTATATGGCTACACCTTC
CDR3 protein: CSGQDSLYGYTF

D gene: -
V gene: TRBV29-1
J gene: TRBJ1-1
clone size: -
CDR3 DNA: TGCAGCGTTGAATATTTGGAGAACACTGAAGCTTTCTTT
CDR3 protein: CSVEYLENTEAFF

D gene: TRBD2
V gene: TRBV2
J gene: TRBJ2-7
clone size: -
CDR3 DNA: TGTGCCAGCAGGCTAGCGGGGGGTAGCGACGAGCAGTACTTC
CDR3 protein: CASRLAGGSDEQYF

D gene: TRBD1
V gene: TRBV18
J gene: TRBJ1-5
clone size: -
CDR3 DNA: TGTGCCAGCTCACTAGGGGGACAGGGCTTACGACCCCAGCATTTT
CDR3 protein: CASSLGGQGLRPQHF

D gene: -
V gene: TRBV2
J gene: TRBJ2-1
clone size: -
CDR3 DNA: TGTGCCAGCAGTGACTTTTATGAGCAGTTCTTC
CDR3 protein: CASSDFYEQFF

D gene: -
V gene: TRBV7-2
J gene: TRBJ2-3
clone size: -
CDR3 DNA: TGTGCCAGCAGCTTAAAATACACAGATACGCAGTATTTT
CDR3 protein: CASSLKYTDTQYF

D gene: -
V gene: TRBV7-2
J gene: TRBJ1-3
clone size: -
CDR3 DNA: TGTGCCAGCAGCCCGAGGATCCAGAGCGGTTTAGGCGGAAACACCATATATTTT
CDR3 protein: CASSPRIQSGLGGNTIYF

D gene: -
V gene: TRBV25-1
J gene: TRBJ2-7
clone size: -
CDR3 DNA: TGTGCCAGCAGTGAGTCTGTTTCCTACGAGCAGTACTTC
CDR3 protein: CASSESVSYEQYF

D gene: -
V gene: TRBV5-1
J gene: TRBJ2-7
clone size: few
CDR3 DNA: TGCGCCAGCAGACTCGAGGGACTGAGCTACGAGCAGTACTTC
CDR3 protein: CASRLEGLSYEQYF

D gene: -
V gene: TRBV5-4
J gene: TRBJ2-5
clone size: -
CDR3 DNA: TGTGCCAGCAGCTTGCCTTGCGGGGACGAAGGGACCCAGTACTTC
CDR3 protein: CASSLPCGDEGTQYF